The entry below gives a single T cell receptor beta chain sequence along with its context. In the authors' methods: Counts of nucleated cells, estimated from reference gene primer amplification, were obtained. Data came from immunoSEQ multiplex PCR; TCRdb stores just in-frame clones and leaves some out. V and J calls and clone size come straight from that table; D and trimming were deduced from the DNA. The sample has 60,000 to 80,000 clones, roughly 92% seen once. The sample is drawn from a study of blood T cell repertoires in COVID-19. Background on the study: From the United States, Italy and Spain came samples of acute and convalescent COVID-19. In each case, the material was cDNA or gDNA derived from T cells, B-cell-depleted T cells, or PBMCs.

Sequenced material: peripheral blood. The sequence was collected from a human donor in a cohort sampled during active COVID-19.

CDR3 loop: CASSLRQGVGYTF. The DNA for the CDR3 is TGCGCCAGCAGCCTTAGACAGGGGGTAGGCTACACCTTC. The rearrangement uses TRBV5-1 and TRBJ1-2; 9 bases are shared with TRBD1. Trimming took 4 bases from V and 8 from J; bases not matched to a gene: 6. The CDR3 sequence is 13 residues long. Per germline, CDR1 SGHRS and CDR2 YFSETQ.